The clone carrying this T cell receptor (beta chain) was counted only a few times. The single heparinised draw taken from each donor contained roughly 100 mL of blood on average. Purities over 98% were achieved in all sorted populations. This entry is derived from a study of beta chain features in type 1 diabetes. Looking at the study overall: Regarding age, gender and cell yields, patients proved similar to healthy donors.

CDR1 SNHLY and CDR2 FYNNEI come from the germline V gene. V was trimmed by 6 bases and J by 7 bases, leaving 14 bases between them. The CDR3 extends over 13 amino acids. TCRB transcripts that were expressed got sequenced, as all of the isolated RNA had been reverse transcribed. Data came from immunoSEQ multiplex PCR; TCRdb stores just in-frame clones and leaves some out. The sample carries fewer than 350,000 clones, about 20% recorded once. This TCR was sampled from a woman between 18 and 30 years old in good health. The sequenced sample was naive CD4+ T cells from blood. The chain recombines TRBV2 with TRBJ2-3, with D maybe TRBD1 (5 bases). The CDR3 region has the DNA TGTGCCAGCAGGCCCTACCAGGGAAATACGCAGTATTTT. Its translation: CASRPYQGNTQYF.